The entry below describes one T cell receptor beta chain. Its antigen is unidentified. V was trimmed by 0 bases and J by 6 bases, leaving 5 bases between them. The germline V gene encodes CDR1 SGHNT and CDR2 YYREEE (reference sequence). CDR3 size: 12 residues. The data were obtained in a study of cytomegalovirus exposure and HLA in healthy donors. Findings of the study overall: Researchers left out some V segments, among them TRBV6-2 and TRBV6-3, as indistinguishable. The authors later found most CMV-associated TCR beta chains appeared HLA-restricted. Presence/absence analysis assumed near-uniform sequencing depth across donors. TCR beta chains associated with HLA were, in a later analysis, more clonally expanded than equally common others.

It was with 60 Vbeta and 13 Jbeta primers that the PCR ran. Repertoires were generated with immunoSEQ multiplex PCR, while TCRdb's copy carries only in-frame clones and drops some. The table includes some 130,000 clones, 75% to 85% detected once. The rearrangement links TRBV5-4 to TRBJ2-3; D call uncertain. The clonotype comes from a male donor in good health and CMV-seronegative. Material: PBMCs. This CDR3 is CASSLDSDTQYF. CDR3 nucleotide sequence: TGTGCCAGCAGCTTGGACAGTGATACGCAGTATTTT.